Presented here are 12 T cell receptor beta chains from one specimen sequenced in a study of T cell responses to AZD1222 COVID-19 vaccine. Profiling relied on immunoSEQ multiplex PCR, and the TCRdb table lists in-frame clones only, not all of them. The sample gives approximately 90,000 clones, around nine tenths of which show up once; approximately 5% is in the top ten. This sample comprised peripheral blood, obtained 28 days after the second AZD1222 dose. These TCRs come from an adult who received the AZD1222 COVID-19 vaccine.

In DNA form, the CDR3 reads TGTGCCAGCAGCTCCTGGACAGGGTTTGAAGCTTTCTTT. This encodes CASSSWTGFEAFF. This rearrangement joins TRBV7-6 to TRBJ1-1; 8 positions match TRBD1. This CDR3 is built from 13 residues. The V gene's germline CDR1 is SGHVS and CDR2 FNYEAQ. Germline trimming cut 4 bases from V and 7 bases from J; bases unmatched to any gene: 5. The variable domain in full, with the rest retrieved from reference TRBV7-6 and TRBJ1-1, is GAGVSQSPRYKVTKRGQDVALRCDPISGHVSLYWYRQALGQGPEFLTYFNYEAQQDKSGLPNDRFSAERPEGSISTLTIQRTEQRDSAMYRCASSSWTGFEAFFGQGTRLTVV.

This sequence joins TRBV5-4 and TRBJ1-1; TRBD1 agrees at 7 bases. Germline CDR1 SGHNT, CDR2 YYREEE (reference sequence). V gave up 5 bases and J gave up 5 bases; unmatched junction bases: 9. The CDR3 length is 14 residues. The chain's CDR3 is CASSTRQGYTEAFF. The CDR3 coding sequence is TGTGCCAGCAGTACCCGACAGGGTTATACTGAAGCTTTCTTT.

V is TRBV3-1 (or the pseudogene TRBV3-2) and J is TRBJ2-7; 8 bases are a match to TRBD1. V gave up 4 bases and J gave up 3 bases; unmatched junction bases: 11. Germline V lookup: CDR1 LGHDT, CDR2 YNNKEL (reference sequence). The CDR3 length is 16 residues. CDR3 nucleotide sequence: TGTGCCAGCAGCCGCCTTTGGAGCAGGGGGCACTACGAGCAGTACTTC. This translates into CASSRLWSRGHYEQYF.

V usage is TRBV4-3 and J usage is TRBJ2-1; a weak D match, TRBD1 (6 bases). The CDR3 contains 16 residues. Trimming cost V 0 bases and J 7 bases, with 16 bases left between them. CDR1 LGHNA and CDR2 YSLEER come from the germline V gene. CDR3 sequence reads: CASSQDEGTGKNEQFF. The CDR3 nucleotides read TGCGCCAGCAGCCAAGATGAGGGTACAGGGAAGAATGAGCAGTTCTTC.

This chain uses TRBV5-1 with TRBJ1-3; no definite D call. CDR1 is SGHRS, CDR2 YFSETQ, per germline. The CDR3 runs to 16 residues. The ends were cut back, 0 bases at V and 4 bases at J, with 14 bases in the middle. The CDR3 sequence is CASSLGSPNQGNTIYF. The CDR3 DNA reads TGCGCCAGCAGCTTGGGAAGTCCGAACCAGGGAAACACCATATATTTT.

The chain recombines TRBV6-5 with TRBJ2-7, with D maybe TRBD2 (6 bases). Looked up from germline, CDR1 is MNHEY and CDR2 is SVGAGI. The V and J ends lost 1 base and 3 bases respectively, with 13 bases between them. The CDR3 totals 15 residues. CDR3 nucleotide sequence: TGTGCCAGCAGTTACTTCGGGGGATCGAGCTACGAGCAGTACTTC. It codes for CASSYFGGSSYEQYF.

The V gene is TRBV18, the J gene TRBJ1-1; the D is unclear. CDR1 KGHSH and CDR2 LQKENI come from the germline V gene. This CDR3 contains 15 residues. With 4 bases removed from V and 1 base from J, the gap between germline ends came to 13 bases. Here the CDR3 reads CASSRQREGNTEAFF. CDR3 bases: TGTGCCAGCTCACGACAACGGGAGGGGAACACTGAAGCTTTCTTT.

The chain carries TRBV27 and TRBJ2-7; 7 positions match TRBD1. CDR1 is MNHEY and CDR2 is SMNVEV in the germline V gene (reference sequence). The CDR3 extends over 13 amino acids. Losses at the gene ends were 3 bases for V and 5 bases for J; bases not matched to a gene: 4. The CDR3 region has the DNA TGTGCCAGCAGTTTCCGAGACAGGGACGAGCAGTACTTC. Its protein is CASSFRDRDEQYF.

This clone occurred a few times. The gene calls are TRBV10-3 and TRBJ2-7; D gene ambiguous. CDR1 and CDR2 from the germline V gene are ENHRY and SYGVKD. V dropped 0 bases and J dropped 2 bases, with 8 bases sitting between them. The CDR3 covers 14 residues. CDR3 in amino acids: CAISESSSAYEQYF. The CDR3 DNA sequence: TGTGCCATCAGTGAGTCATCAAGTGCCTACGAGCAGTACTTC.

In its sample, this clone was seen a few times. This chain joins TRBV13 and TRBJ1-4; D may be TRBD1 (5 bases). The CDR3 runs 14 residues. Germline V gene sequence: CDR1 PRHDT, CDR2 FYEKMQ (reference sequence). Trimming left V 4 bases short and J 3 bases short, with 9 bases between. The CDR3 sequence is CASSSPGANEKLFF. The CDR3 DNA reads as TGTGCCAGCAGCTCGCCGGGGGCTAATGAAAAACTGTTTTTT.

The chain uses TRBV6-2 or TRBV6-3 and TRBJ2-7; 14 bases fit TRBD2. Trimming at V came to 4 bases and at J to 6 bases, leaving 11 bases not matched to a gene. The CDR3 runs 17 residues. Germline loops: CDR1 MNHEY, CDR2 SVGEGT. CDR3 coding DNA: TGTGCCAGCAGTTCAGACGACTGGACTAGCGGGGGGAGCGAGCAGTACTTC. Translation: CASSSDDWTSGGSEQYF.

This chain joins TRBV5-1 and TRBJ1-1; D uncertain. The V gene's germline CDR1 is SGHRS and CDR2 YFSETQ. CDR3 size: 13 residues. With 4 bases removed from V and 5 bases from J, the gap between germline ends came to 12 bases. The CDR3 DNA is TGCGCCAGCAGCGCCCGGTGGGGTACTGAAGCTTTCTTT. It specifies CASSARWGTEAFF.